This TCR beta chain was profiled in a study of blood T cell repertoires in COVID-19 (TCRdb year 2020). For context, the study as a whole: Samples from collaborators originated in the United States, Italy and Spain and spanned both the acute and convalescent phases of COVID-19. HLA class I and class II types, where available, came from metadata supplied by the sample provider rather than from assay-based typing. Deeply sampled blood TCRbeta repertoires from subjects exposed to, actively infected with, or recovered from COVID-19 were included in the dataset. The prospective study material was composed of cDNA or gDNA derived from T cells, B-cell-depleted T cells, or PBMCs. The repertoires were released in a freely available public database intended as a resource for research on the immune response to SARS-CoV-2. Samples were obtained from the ongoing ImmuneRACE study (first 160 participants) and from 950 to 1,500 subjects provided by 6 global collaborators. The sample metadata nearly always contained a de-identified subject ID, COVID-19 status, age in years and sex.

Overall study outcomes, separate from this receptor: The quantity of clinical and demographic metadata differed by source and by participant and was supplied without curation.

The immunoSEQ Assay, a bias-controlled multiplex PCR, was used to amplify TCRbeta CDR3 regions from genomic DNA. In the paper's pipeline: The number of nucleated cells in each sample was estimated from the amplification of reference gene primers within the assay. To quantify the absolute abundance of each unique TCRbeta CDR3 rearrangement, sequence reads were collapsed and filtered. For each sample, productive Simpson clonality was calculated by taking the square root of Simpson's diversity index across productive rearrangements. TCRdb retrieved this table from immuneACCESS and kept in-frame rearrangements only. Not all clones are present; in checked studies, unresolved V genes account for under half, and no reason is known for the remainder. D and trimming were read from the DNA, whereas the V and J calls and clone size are those reported in that table. This sample has about 92,000 clones in its table, and roughly nine tenths of those were observed once. The ten largest clones add up to around 17% of the sample.

One collaborating source in Seattle enrolled patients while the patients were actively infected and followed the patients over time throughout the course of disease. Each collaborating institution followed its own protocols to collect whole blood in K2EDTA tubes. For TCRbeta analysis, collaborators shipped samples as frozen whole blood, isolated PBMCs, or DNA extracted from either of those sample types. V is pared back by 4 bases and J by 0 bases, with 13 bases lying between the germline termini. Counted from cysteine to phenylalanine, this CDR3 has 15 amino acids. Only the CDR3 portion is preserved as DNA: 45 bases, with reading frame beginning at the first base. The germline V gene specifies MGHRA as CDR1 and YSYEKL as CDR2. In regard to this clone: Which antigen it targets is not known. No much larger clonotype is one base removed from it; base qualities were not supplied.

Source material: peripheral blood. The sequence derives from a woman aged 60-75 years with COVID-19, enrolled during active disease. The rearrangement joined TRBV4-1 to TRBJ2-7, with a tentative D gene TRBD1 over 6 matching bases. This receptor has the CDR3 CASSLLRTVSYEQYF. The nucleotides read TGCGCCAGCAGCCTCCTGAGGACAGTCTCCTACGAGCAGTACTTC.